The rows below give T cell receptor beta chains drawn from one sample of a study of cytomegalovirus exposure and HLA in healthy donors. Profiled with immunoSEQ multiplex PCR; TCRdb holds only in-frame clones, not every one. This table has tens of thousands of clones, roughly 73% appearing once. Sequenced input: PBMCs. These receptors all come from a man aged 40-50 years in good health and CMV-seronegative. Both conserved end residues are part of each CDR3. D genes are given only for firm matches. Clone size is not always given. Where it is, it says once, few, many or a class for expanded clones.

D gene: -
V gene: TRBV6-1
clone size: -
J gene: TRBJ1-2
CDR3 protein: CASRDTSNYGYTF
CDR3 DNA: TGTGCCAGCAGGGACACCTCTAACTATGGCTACACCTTC

D gene: -
V gene: TRBV9
clone size: -
J gene: TRBJ1-1
CDR3 protein: CASSQGPPNTEAFF
CDR3 DNA: TGTGCCAGCAGTCAGGGCCCGCCGAACACTGAAGCTTTCTTT

D gene: TRBD1
V gene: TRBV4-2
clone size: -
J gene: TRBJ2-2
CDR3 protein: CASSYGQGENTGELFF
CDR3 DNA: TGTGCCAGCAGCTACGGACAGGGGGAGAACACCGGGGAGCTGTTTTTT

D gene: -
V gene: TRBV7-9
clone size: once
J gene: TRBJ1-5
CDR3 protein: CASSLGGHSNQPQHF
CDR3 DNA: TGTGCCAGCAGCTTAGGGGGGCATAGCAATCAGCCCCAGCATTTT

D gene: -
V gene: TRBV6-1
clone size: -
J gene: TRBJ1-5
CDR3 protein: CASSRDKGLQPQHF
CDR3 DNA: TGTGCCAGCAGCCGGGACAAAGGGCTTCAGCCCCAGCATTTT

D gene: -
V gene: TRBV6-1
clone size: few
J gene: TRBJ1-6
CDR3 protein: CASSDSNNSPLHF
CDR3 DNA: TGTGCCAGCAGTGATTCTAATAATTCACCCCTCCACTTT

D gene: -
V gene: TRBV6-5
clone size: -
J gene: TRBJ1-4
CDR3 protein: CASRDFPTNEKLFF
CDR3 DNA: TGTGCCAGCCGGGACTTTCCAACTAATGAAAAACTGTTTTTT

D gene: TRBD1
V gene: TRBV5-1
clone size: -
J gene: TRBJ1-2
CDR3 protein: CASSLGGQVPYGYTF
CDR3 DNA: TGCGCCAGCAGCTTGGGGGGACAGGTCCCCTATGGCTACACCTTC

D gene: -
V gene: TRBV30
clone size: -
J gene: TRBJ2-5
CDR3 protein: CAWSLKETQYF
CDR3 DNA: TGTGCCTGGAGTTTAAAAGAGACCCAGTACTTC

D gene: -
V gene: TRBV7-3
clone size: -
J gene: TRBJ1-6
CDR3 protein: CASSWGRRNSPLHF
CDR3 DNA: TGTGCCAGCAGTTGGGGGCGCCGGAATTCACCCCTCCACTTT

D gene: -
V gene: TRBV5-1
clone size: -
J gene: TRBJ1-2
CDR3 protein: CASSLGERYGYTF
CDR3 DNA: TGCGCCAGCAGCTTGGGGGAGCGCTATGGCTACACCTTC

D gene: TRBD1
V gene: TRBV2
clone size: -
J gene: TRBJ1-1
CDR3 protein: CASSWTGNTEAFF
CDR3 DNA: TGTGCCAGCAGTTGGACAGGTAACACTGAAGCTTTCTTT

D gene: TRBD2
V gene: TRBV9
clone size: once
J gene: TRBJ2-1
CDR3 protein: CASSVEVGGPHEQFF
CDR3 DNA: TGTGCCAGCAGCGTAGAGGTGGGAGGGCCCCATGAGCAGTTCTTC

D gene: -
V gene: TRBV18
clone size: few
J gene: TRBJ1-1
CDR3 protein: CASSPTGNTEAFF
CDR3 DNA: TGTGCCAGCTCACCTACAGGGAACACTGAAGCTTTCTTT

D gene: TRBD2
V gene: TRBV9
clone size: once
J gene: TRBJ2-3
CDR3 protein: CASSESGGTDTQYF
CDR3 DNA: TGTGCCAGCAGCGAGAGCGGGGGGACAGATACGCAGTATTTT

D gene: TRBD2
V gene: TRBV4-2
clone size: -
J gene: TRBJ2-2
CDR3 protein: CASSQDGTSANTGELFF
CDR3 DNA: TGTGCCAGCAGCCAAGATGGGACTAGCGCTAACACCGGGGAGCTGTTTTTT

D gene: -
V gene: TRBV9
clone size: -
J gene: TRBJ1-3
CDR3 protein: CASSVDLYSGNTIYF
CDR3 DNA: TGTGCCAGCAGCGTAGACCTATACTCTGGAAACACCATATATTTT

D gene: TRBD2
V gene: TRBV27
clone size: -
J gene: TRBJ2-2
CDR3 protein: CASSFSGSSAGELFF
CDR3 DNA: TGTGCCAGCAGTTTTAGCGGGAGTTCGGCCGGGGAGCTGTTTTTT

D gene: TRBD1
V gene: TRBV13
clone size: once
J gene: TRBJ2-1
CDR3 protein: CASSSGQGGYNEQFF
CDR3 DNA: TGTGCCAGCAGCTCAGGACAGGGGGGCTACAATGAGCAGTTCTTC

D gene: -
V gene: TRBV7-9
clone size: few
J gene: TRBJ1-1
CDR3 protein: CASSLPLTGTEAFF
CDR3 DNA: TGTGCCAGCAGCTTACCCTTGACGGGCACTGAAGCTTTCTTT

D gene: TRBD2
V gene: TRBV6-6
clone size: -
J gene: TRBJ2-7
CDR3 protein: CASSYSTSGRNYEQYF
CDR3 DNA: TGTGCCAGCAGTTACTCGACTAGCGGGAGGAACTACGAGCAGTACTTC

D gene: -
V gene: TRBV28
clone size: -
J gene: TRBJ2-5
CDR3 protein: CASHPAGQETQYF
CDR3 DNA: TGTGCCAGCCACCCTGCGGGACAAGAGACCCAGTACTTC

D gene: -
V gene: TRBV4-2
clone size: -
J gene: TRBJ2-1
CDR3 protein: CASSQDVLATYNEQFF
CDR3 DNA: TGTGCCAGCAGCCAAGATGTGCTAGCGACCTACAATGAGCAGTTCTTC

D gene: -
V gene: TRBV7-8
clone size: -
J gene: TRBJ2-7
CDR3 protein: CASRKTVEQYF
CDR3 DNA: TGTGCCAGCAGAAAAACAGTCGAGCAGTACTTC

D gene: -
V gene: TRBV13
clone size: -
J gene: TRBJ2-3
CDR3 protein: CASSSWTASTDTQYF
CDR3 DNA: TGTGCCAGCAGCTCCTGGACAGCTAGCACAGATACGCAGTATTTT

D gene: TRBD1
V gene: TRBV30
clone size: -
J gene: TRBJ1-1
CDR3 protein: CAWTRDSVNTEAFF
CDR3 DNA: TGTGCCTGGACCCGGGACAGTGTTAACACTGAAGCTTTCTTT

D gene: -
V gene: TRBV27
clone size: -
J gene: TRBJ2-7
CDR3 protein: CASSPRQLAYEQYF
CDR3 DNA: TGTGCCAGCAGTCCGCGACAGTTAGCCTACGAGCAGTACTTC

D gene: -
V gene: TRBV5-1
clone size: -
J gene: TRBJ2-7
CDR3 protein: CASSHDRYEQYF
CDR3 DNA: TGCGCCAGCAGCCATGACAGGTACGAGCAGTACTTC

D gene: TRBD1
V gene: TRBV6-5
clone size: -
J gene: TRBJ1-1
CDR3 protein: CASSATGITEAFF
CDR3 DNA: TGTGCCAGCAGTGCGACAGGGATCACTGAAGCTTTCTTT

D gene: -
V gene: TRBV5-4
clone size: medium-sized
J gene: TRBJ1-5
CDR3 protein: CASSLDREVGQPQHF
CDR3 DNA: TGTGCCAGCAGCTTAGACCGGGAGGTTGGTCAGCCCCAGCATTTT

D gene: -
V gene: TRBV12-5
clone size: -
J gene: TRBJ2-6
CDR3 protein: CASGSGNSGANVLTF
CDR3 DNA: TGTGCTAGTGGTTCGGGGAACTCTGGGGCCAACGTCCTGACTTTC

D gene: TRBD2
V gene: TRBV7-3
clone size: -
J gene: TRBJ2-1
CDR3 protein: CASSLTAGGFYNEQFF
CDR3 DNA: TGTGCCAGCAGCTTAACAGCGGGGGGCTTCTACAATGAGCAGTTCTTC

D gene: TRBD1
V gene: TRBV28
clone size: -
J gene: TRBJ1-1
CDR3 protein: CASSLPPRTGLVYHTEAFF
CDR3 DNA: TGTGCCAGCAGTTTACCACCCAGGACAGGATTAGTGTATCACACTGAAGCTTTCTTT

D gene: TRBD1
V gene: TRBV27
clone size: -
J gene: TRBJ2-3
CDR3 protein: CASSSPGTGTDTQYF
CDR3 DNA: TGTGCCAGCAGTTCTCCCGGGACAGGGACAGATACGCAGTATTTT

D gene: -
V gene: TRBV9
clone size: -
J gene: TRBJ1-5
CDR3 protein: CASSVGEDKLNQPQHF
CDR3 DNA: TGTGCCAGCAGCGTAGGGGAGGACAAACTCAATCAGCCCCAGCATTTT

D gene: -
V gene: TRBV27
clone size: -
J gene: TRBJ2-6
CDR3 protein: CASSLRAVSGANVLTF
CDR3 DNA: TGTGCCAGCAGTTTGAGGGCAGTCTCTGGGGCCAACGTCCTGACTTTC

D gene: -
V gene: TRBV7-9
clone size: -
J gene: TRBJ2-7
CDR3 protein: CASSPGQGYYEQYF
CDR3 DNA: TGTGCCAGCAGCCCCGGCCAGGGTTATTACGAGCAGTACTTC

D gene: -
V gene: TRBV28
clone size: -
J gene: TRBJ1-5
CDR3 protein: CASSLSTGEPQHF
CDR3 DNA: TGTGCCAGCAGTTTATCCACCGGGGAGCCCCAGCATTTT

D gene: -
V gene: TRBV28
clone size: few
J gene: TRBJ2-2
CDR3 protein: CASGVPTGELFF
CDR3 DNA: TGTGCCAGCGGAGTTCCCACCGGGGAGCTGTTTTTT

D gene: TRBD1
V gene: TRBV7-9
clone size: -
J gene: TRBJ1-2
CDR3 protein: CASSPGQVGAGYTF
CDR3 DNA: TGTGCCAGCAGCCCTGGACAGGTCGGCGCAGGCTACACCTTC

D gene: TRBD1
V gene: TRBV5-4
clone size: -
J gene: TRBJ1-1
CDR3 protein: CASSPGQGLEYTEAFF
CDR3 DNA: TGTGCCAGCAGCCCGGGACAGGGTCTAGAATACACTGAAGCTTTCTTT

D gene: TRBD1
V gene: TRBV29-1
clone size: -
J gene: TRBJ2-1
CDR3 protein: CSVPTGQGANEQFF
CDR3 DNA: TGCAGCGTCCCAACCGGACAGGGGGCGAATGAGCAGTTCTTC

D gene: -
V gene: TRBV6-1
clone size: -
J gene: TRBJ1-2
CDR3 protein: CASSPRGANYGYTF
CDR3 DNA: TGTGCCAGCAGTCCCCGTGGGGCCAACTATGGCTACACCTTC

D gene: -
V gene: TRBV6-5
clone size: -
J gene: TRBJ1-2
CDR3 protein: CASSYSTSGGLGYTF
CDR3 DNA: TGTGCCAGCAGTTACTCGACGAGTGGAGGGTTGGGCTACACCTTC

D gene: -
V gene: TRBV29-1
clone size: once
J gene: TRBJ2-7
CDR3 protein: CSVDLLGSYEQYF
CDR3 DNA: TGCAGCGTTGACCTTTTGGGGAGCTACGAGCAGTACTTC